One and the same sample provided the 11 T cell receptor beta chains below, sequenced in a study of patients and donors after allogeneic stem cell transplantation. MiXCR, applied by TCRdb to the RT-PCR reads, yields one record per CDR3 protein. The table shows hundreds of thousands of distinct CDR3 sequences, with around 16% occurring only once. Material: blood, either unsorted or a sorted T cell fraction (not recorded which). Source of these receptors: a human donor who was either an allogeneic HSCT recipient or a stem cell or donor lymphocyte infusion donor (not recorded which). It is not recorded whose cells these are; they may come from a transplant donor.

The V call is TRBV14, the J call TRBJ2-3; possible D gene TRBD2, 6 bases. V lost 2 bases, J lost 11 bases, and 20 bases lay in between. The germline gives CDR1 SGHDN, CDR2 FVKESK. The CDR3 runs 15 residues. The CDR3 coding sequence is TGTGCCAGCAGCCAAACACCTACTAGCTCCCAACAGCAGTATTTT. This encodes CASSQTPTSSQQQYF.

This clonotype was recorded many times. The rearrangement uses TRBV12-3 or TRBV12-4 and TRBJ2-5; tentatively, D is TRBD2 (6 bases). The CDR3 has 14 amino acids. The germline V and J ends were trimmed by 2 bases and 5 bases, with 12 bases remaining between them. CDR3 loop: CASSLPPRGETQYF. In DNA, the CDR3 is TGTGCCAGCAGTTTACCCCCCCGGGGGGAGACCCAGTACTTC.

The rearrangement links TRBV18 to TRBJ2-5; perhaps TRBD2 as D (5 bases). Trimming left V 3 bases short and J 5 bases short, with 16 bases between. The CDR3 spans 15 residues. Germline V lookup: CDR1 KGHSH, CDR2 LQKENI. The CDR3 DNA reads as TGTGCCAGCTCACCCCGAAGAGAGGGTGTGGAGACCCAGTACTTC. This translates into CASSPRREGVETQYF.

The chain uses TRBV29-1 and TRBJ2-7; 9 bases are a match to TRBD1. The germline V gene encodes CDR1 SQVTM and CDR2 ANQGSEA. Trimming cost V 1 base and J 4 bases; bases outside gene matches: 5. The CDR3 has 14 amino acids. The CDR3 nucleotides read TGCAGCGTTGAAGTGGGACAGGGTTTGTACGAGCAGTACTTC. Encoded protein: CSVEVGQGLYEQYF.

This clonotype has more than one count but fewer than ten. CDR3 amino acids: CSVGDRVPAGANVLTF. The CDR3 nucleotides read TGCAGCGTCGGTGACAGGGTGCCCGCTGGGGCCAACGTCCTGACTTTC. The gene calls are TRBV29-1 and TRBJ2-6; 7 bases fit TRBD1. Germline CDR1 and CDR2: SQVTM and ANQGSEA. V shed 6 bases and J 2 bases; nucleotides not matched to a gene: 10. This CDR3 has 16 residues.

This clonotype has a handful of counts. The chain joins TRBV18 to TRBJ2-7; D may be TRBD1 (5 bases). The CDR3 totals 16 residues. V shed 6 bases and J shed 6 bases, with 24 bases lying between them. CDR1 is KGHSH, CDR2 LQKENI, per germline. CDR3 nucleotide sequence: TGTGCCAGCTCGCTCAGGGAAGGACAAGTCCGTGGCGAGCAGTACTTC. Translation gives CASSLREGQVRGEQYF.

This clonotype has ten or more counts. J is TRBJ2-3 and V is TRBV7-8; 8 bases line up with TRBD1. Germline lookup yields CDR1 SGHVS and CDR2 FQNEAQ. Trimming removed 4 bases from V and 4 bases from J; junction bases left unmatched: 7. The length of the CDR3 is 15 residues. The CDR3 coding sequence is TGTGCCAGCAGCTCAGGACAGGGTCCCCCAGATACGCAGTATTTT. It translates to CASSSGQGPPDTQYF. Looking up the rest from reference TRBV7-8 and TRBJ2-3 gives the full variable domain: GAGVSQSPRYKVAKRGQDVALRCDPISGHVSLFWYQQALGQGPEFLTYFQNEAQLDKSGLPSDRFFAERPEGSVSTLKIQRTQQEDSAVYLCASSSGQGPPDTQYFGPGTRLTVL.

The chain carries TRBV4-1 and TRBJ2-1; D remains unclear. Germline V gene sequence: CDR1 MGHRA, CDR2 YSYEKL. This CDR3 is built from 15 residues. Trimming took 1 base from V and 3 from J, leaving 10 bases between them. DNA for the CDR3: TGCGCCAGCAGCCAAGTCTGGACCAACTACAATGAGCAGTTCTTC. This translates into CASSQVWTNYNEQFF.

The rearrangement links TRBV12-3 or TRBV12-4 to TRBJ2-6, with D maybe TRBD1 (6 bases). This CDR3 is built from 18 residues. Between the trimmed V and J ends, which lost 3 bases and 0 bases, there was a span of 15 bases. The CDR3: CASSLDSPFISGANVLTF. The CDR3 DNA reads TGTGCCAGCAGTTTGGACAGCCCCTTTATCTCTGGGGCCAACGTCCTGACTTTC.

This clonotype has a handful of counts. The CDR3 reads CASSLWTSGNYEQYF. The CDR3 DNA reads TGTGCCAGCAGCTTATGGACTAGCGGGAACTACGAGCAGTACTTC. The chain recombines TRBV7-2 with TRBJ2-7; 12 bases map to TRBD2. Germline V gives CDR1 SGHTA, CDR2 FQGNSA. Trimming cost V 2 bases and J 3 bases; bases outside gene matches: 2. This CDR3 region has 15 residues.

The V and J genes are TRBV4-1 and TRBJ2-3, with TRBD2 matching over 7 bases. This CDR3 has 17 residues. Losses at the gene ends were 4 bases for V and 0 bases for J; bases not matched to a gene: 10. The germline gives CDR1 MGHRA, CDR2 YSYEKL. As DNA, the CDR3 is TGCGCCAGCAGCCTACAGCTCAGCGGGGATAGCACAGATACGCAGTATTTT. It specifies CASSLQLSGDSTDTQYF.